A single sample is the source of the 26 T cell receptor beta chains below, sequenced in a study of OX40 agonist ivuxolimab in advanced cancers. Only in-frame clones appear in the TCRdb table, and some are missing; sequencing was by immunoSEQ multiplex PCR. In the table there are roughly 96,000 clones, roughly 80% of which are singletons. The specimen comprised CD4+ or CD8+ T cells sorted from blood, sampled in a trial of the OX40 agonist ivuxolimab. Receptor source: an adult with an advanced solid tumor such as melanoma, head and neck, liver or kidney cancer.

The V call is TRBV7-9, the J call TRBJ2-6; D call uncertain. The germline gives CDR1 SEHNR, CDR2 FQNEAQ (reference sequence). Trimming took off 2 bases at V and 1 base at J, with 3 bases between the two ends. This CDR3 comprises 14 residues. The CDR3 sequence: CASSLPSGANVLTF. CDR3 nucleotides: TGTGCCAGCAGCTTACCTTCTGGGGCCAACGTCCTGACTTTC.

This chain uses TRBV9 with TRBJ2-5; 7 nucleotides match TRBD2. The CDR3 runs 15 residues. Germline lookup yields CDR1 SGDLS and CDR2 YYNGEE. J gave up 2 bases and V 5 bases, and 9 bases lay outside the gene matches. CDR3 in amino acids: CASSTSVSFQETQYF. The DNA of the CDR3 is TGTGCCAGCAGTACTAGCGTATCATTTCAAGAGACCCAGTACTTC.

The chain joins TRBV5-6 to TRBJ2-1; 9 bases are a match to TRBD1. CDR1 SGHDT and CDR2 YYEEEE come from the germline V gene. The V and J ends lost 3 bases and 0 bases, in that order; junction bases with no gene match: 1. This CDR3 spans 15 amino acids. The DNA of the CDR3 is TGTGCCAGCAGCTGGACAGGGGCCTCCTACAATGAGCAGTTCTTC. It encodes CASSWTGASYNEQFF.

The chain couples TRBV5-4 to TRBJ1-2; the match to TRBD1 covers 9 bases. The V gene end was trimmed by 6 bases and the J gene end by 5 bases; junction bases not matched to a gene: 8. The CDR3 extends over 14 amino acids. In germline, CDR1 is SGHNT, CDR2 YYREEE (reference sequence). The CDR3 DNA follows: TGTGCCAGCAAGTTCCGGGACAGGGAATATGGCTACACCTTC. Translating gives CASKFRDREYGYTF. Full variable domain (missing parts from reference TRBV5-4 and TRBJ1-2): ETGVTQSPTHLIKTRGQQVTLRCSSQSGHNTVSWYQQALGQGPQFIFQYYREEENGRGNFPPRFSGLQFPNYSSELNVNALELDDSALYLCASKFRDREYGYTFGSGTRLTVV.

The chain couples TRBV5-1 to TRBJ1-1, with D possibly being TRBD1 (6 bases). The V end was cut by 4 bases, the J end by 3 bases, with 19 bases between. CDR1 is SGHRS, CDR2 YFSETQ, per germline. The CDR3 runs 16 residues. The DNA of the CDR3 is TGCGCCAGCAGCCCGCAAGGGGGGGAGGGGGACACTGAAGCTTTCTTT. Translated: CASSPQGGEGDTEAFF. The full variable domain, with the rest looked up from reference TRBV5-1 and TRBJ1-1, is KAGVTQTPRYLIKTRGQQVTLSCSPISGHRSVSWYQQTPGQGLQFLFEYFSETQRNKGNFPGRFSGRQFSNSRSEMNVSTLELGDSALYLCASSPQGGEGDTEAFFGQGTRLTVV.

This clone was counted only a few times. The chain is built from TRBV19 and TRBJ1-4; 7 nucleotides agree with TRBD1. The germline gives CDR1 LNHDA, CDR2 SQIVND (reference sequence). J was trimmed by 11 bases and V by 5 bases; bases with no gene match: 5. The CDR3 loop spans 12 amino acids. The CDR3 DNA sequence: TGTGCCAGTAGTGTAATACAGGGGAAACTGTTTTTT. Translated, it gives CASSVIQGKLFF.

The gene calls are TRBV6-5 and TRBJ2-7; D unresolved. Germline CDR1 MNHEY, CDR2 SVGAGI. V was cut by 6 bases and J by 0 bases, with 9 bases left in between. The CDR3 totals 13 residues. The CDR3 is CASRKQSSYEQYF. DNA for the CDR3: TGTGCCAGCAGAAAACAGAGCTCCTACGAGCAGTACTTC.

The chain carries TRBV5-1 and TRBJ1-4, with D perhaps matching TRBD1 (5 bases). CDR1 and CDR2 from the germline V gene are SGHRS and YFSETQ. V lost 4 bases to trimming and J lost 6 bases, with 10 bases between them. There are 13 residues in the CDR3. The CDR3 here is CASSPRGDEKLFF. The CDR3 nucleotides read TGCGCCAGCAGCCCCCGGGGGGATGAAAAACTGTTTTTT. The complete variable domain, with remaining parts taken from reference TRBV5-1 and TRBJ1-4, reads KAGVTQTPRYLIKTRGQQVTLSCSPISGHRSVSWYQQTPGQGLQFLFEYFSETQRNKGNFPGRFSGRQFSNSRSEMNVSTLELGDSALYLCASSPRGDEKLFFGSGTQLSVL.

J is TRBJ1-2 and V is TRBV1; TRBD1 was called by the table and not checked on the DNA. TRBV1 is labeled a pseudogene. The CDR3 length is 22 residues. The CDR3 DNA follows: TGCACCAGCAGCCAGCTTATTGGACAGGGGTTTTTTCAATTTTTCGTCGACTATGGCTACACCTTC. It codes for CTSSQLIGQGFFQFFVDYGYTF.

This sequence joins TRBV18 and TRBJ2-6; 7 bases are shared with TRBD1. The CDR3 sequence is 15 residues long. Unmatched junction bases numbered 3, after V lost 3 bases and J lost 4 bases. Per the germline V gene, CDR1 is KGHSH and CDR2 is LQKENI. The CDR3: CASSPKGAGANVLTF. The CDR3 DNA follows: TGTGCCAGCTCACCCAAGGGGGCAGGGGCCAACGTCCTGACTTTC. The full variable domain, completed using reference TRBV18 and TRBJ2-6, is NAGVMQNPRHLVRRRGQEARLRCSPMKGHSHVYWYRQLPEEGLKFMVYLQKENIIDESGMPKERFSAEFPKEGPSILRIQQVVRGDSAAYFCASSPKGAGANVLTFGAGSRLTVL.

The chain has TRBV7-6 and TRBJ1-1; D ambiguous. This CDR3 comprises 14 residues. Per the germline V gene, CDR1 is SGHVS and CDR2 is FNYEAQ. Trimming took off 3 bases at V and 1 base at J, with 9 bases between the two ends. Here the CDR3 reads CASSLFDGNTEAFF. The CDR3 region has the DNA TGTGCCAGCAGCTTGTTCGACGGGAACACTGAAGCTTTCTTT.

V is TRBV7-2 and J is TRBJ2-5, with TRBD1 identical over 10 bases. Per germline, CDR1 SGHTA and CDR2 FQGNSA. The CDR3 length is 14 residues. Trimming cost V 8 bases and J 4 bases; bases outside gene matches: 7. The CDR3 bases are TGTGCCAGCTGGCCGGACAGGGGGATAGAGACCCAGTACTTC. Translation gives CASWPDRGIETQYF.

The chain recombines TRBV4-2 with TRBJ2-5, with a possible D match to TRBD1 (6 bases). The J call may be wrong; the DNA end is better matched by TRBJ2-7. CDR1 and CDR2 from the germline V gene are LGHNA and YNFKEQ. This CDR3 has 18 residues. This chain's CDR3 is CASSQDLVSGAISYEQYF. The CDR3 DNA sequence: TGTGCCAGCAGCCAAGATCTTGTGTCAGGGGCAATCTCCTACGAGCAGTACTTC.

This clone was counted a single time. The V gene is TRBV2, the J gene TRBJ2-7; TRBD1 is a possible D gene (5 bases). Germline V CDR1 and CDR2: SNHLY, FYNNEI. The CDR3 extends over 12 amino acids. The V gene lost 5 bases and the J gene lost 3 bases, with 8 bases spanning the gap. This CDR3 reads CASSPDIYEQYF. The CDR3 DNA follows: TGTGCCAGCAGTCCGGACATCTACGAGCAGTACTTC.

The CDR3 loop reads CASSLDRGWAQETQYF. The CDR3 DNA sequence: TGTGCCAGCAGCTTAGACAGGGGATGGGCACAAGAGACCCAGTACTTC. The genes are TRBV11-2 and TRBJ2-5; TRBD1 is a possible D gene (6 bases). The ends were cut back, 0 bases at V and 2 bases at J, with 13 bases in the middle. Germline assignment: CDR1 SGHAT and CDR2 FQNNGV. The length of the CDR3 is 16 residues.

The rearrangement links TRBV2 to TRBJ2-3, with 9 bases identical to TRBD2. The V gene's germline CDR1 is SNHLY and CDR2 FYNNEI. CDR3 length equals 15 residues. Losses at the gene ends were 5 bases for V and 0 bases for J; bases not matched to a gene: 3. The CDR3 DNA reads TGTGCCAGCAGTCCGACTAGCGGTAGCACAGATACGCAGTATTTT. Translating gives CASSPTSGSTDTQYF.

The chain combines TRBV11-2 with TRBJ2-7, with TRBD2 as a possible D gene (5 bases). Trimming removed 4 bases from V and 2 bases from J, with 12 bases in between. The CDR3 has 14 residues. Germline CDR1 SGHAT, CDR2 FQNNGV. The CDR3 DNA reads TGTGCCAGCAGCTCCTCAACGGGAACCTACGAGCAGTACTTC. Translated: CASSSSTGTYEQYF.

This rearrangement joins TRBV19 to TRBJ1-1; 7 bases agree with TRBD1. After removal of 6 bases from V and 0 bases from J, the junction contained 7 bases not matched to a gene. Germline V CDR1 and CDR2: LNHDA, SQIVND (reference sequence). The length of the CDR3 is 15 residues. CDR3 sequence: CASRKGQELNTEAFF. The CDR3 DNA reads as TGTGCCAGTAGAAAAGGACAGGAGCTGAACACTGAAGCTTTCTTT.

The chain carries TRBV5-6 and TRBJ2-7, with D maybe TRBD1 (6 bases). V lost 3 bases to trimming and J lost 2 bases, with 12 bases between them. The germline CDR1 and CDR2 sequences are SGHDT and YYEEEE. CDR3 length: 14 amino acids. CDR3 DNA sequence: TGTGCCAGCAGCTCGTCGGGACACCCCTACGAGCAGTACTTC. It codes for CASSSSGHPYEQYF.

The chain recombines TRBV7-7 with TRBJ2-1, with 11 bases identical to TRBD1. Trimming cost V 5 bases and J 9 bases; bases outside gene matches: 6. Germline CDR1 and CDR2: SSHAT and FNYEAQ (reference sequence). The CDR3 is made up of 14 amino acids. CDR3 loop: CASSPDRGQSEQFF. The CDR3, as DNA: TGTGCCAGCAGCCCGGACAGGGGGCAGAGTGAGCAGTTCTTC.

V and J are TRBV7-9 and TRBJ1-3; a possible D gene is TRBD1 (6 bases). The germline gives CDR1 SEHNR, CDR2 FQNEAQ (reference sequence). The V end lost 2 bases, the J end lost 2 bases, and 10 bases lay between the germline ends. The CDR3 is 15 amino acids. This CDR3 reads CASSLSTGTGNTIYF. CDR3 nucleotides: TGTGCCAGCAGCTTAAGTACAGGGACTGGAAACACCATATATTTT.

V usage is TRBV19 and J usage is TRBJ2-2; maybe TRBD2 (5 bases). Germline V gene lookup returns CDR1 LNHDA and CDR2 SQIVND (reference sequence). The V end was cut by 4 bases, the J end by 5 bases, with 11 bases between. The CDR3 covers 14 residues. CDR3 loop: CASSRTSLTGELFF. In DNA, the CDR3 is TGTGCCAGTAGTAGGACTTCCCTAACCGGGGAGCTGTTTTTT. Variable domain in full (rest from reference TRBV19 and TRBJ2-2): DGGITQSPKYLFRKEGQNVTLSCEQNLNHDAMYWYRQDPGQGLRLIYYSQIVNDFQKGDIAEGYSVSREKKESFPLTVTSAQKNPTAFYLCASSRTSLTGELFFGEGSRLTVL.

This chain uses TRBV5-6 with TRBJ2-7; TRBD1 aligns across 7 bases. The junction had 11 bases not matched to a gene; V was cut back by 2 bases and J by 3 bases. Looked up from germline, CDR1 is SGHDT and CDR2 is YYEEEE. The CDR3 runs 16 residues. In DNA form, the CDR3 reads TGTGCCAGCAGCTTACCCCCCGAGGCAGGGGGCTACGAGCAGTACTTC. Amino acid sequence: CASSLPPEAGGYEQYF.

The chain has TRBV29-1 and TRBJ2-1, with D uncertain. The CDR3 is made up of 13 amino acids. CDR1 and CDR2 from the germline V gene are SQVTM and ANQGSEA. Trimming removed 0 bases from V and 5 bases from J, with 8 bases in between. CDR3 bases: TGCAGCGTTGAAGATCTGGGAAACAATGAGCAGTTCTTC. Translating gives CSVEDLGNNEQFF.

This clone occurred once. The chain employs TRBV7-9 and TRBJ2-5; 8 bases are a match to TRBD1. The junction had 5 bases not matched to a gene; V was cut back by 6 bases and J by 5 bases. CDR1 is SEHNR and CDR2 is FQNEAQ in the germline V gene (reference sequence). The CDR3 covers 13 residues. The CDR3 is CASRGQGLETQYF. CDR3 coding DNA: TGTGCCAGCAGAGGACAGGGTTTGGAGACCCAGTACTTC.

The chain links TRBV7-7 to TRBJ2-1; 12 bases line up with TRBD1. Germline CDR1 SSHAT, CDR2 FNYEAQ (reference sequence). The CDR3 is 15 residues long. V was clipped by 4 bases and J by 7 bases; unmatched bases: 5. CDR3 amino acids: CASSSGQGAGNEQFF. As DNA, the CDR3 is TGTGCCAGCAGCTCGGGACAGGGGGCGGGGAATGAGCAGTTCTTC.